This passage covers 24 T cell receptor beta chains from one sample sequenced in a study of radiotherapy plus CTLA-4 blockade in lung cancer (dated by TCRdb to 2017 to 2018). The method behind the library was the immunoSEQ multiplex PCR assay. The table was pulled from immuneACCESS by TCRdb, which kept in-frame rearrangements only. Such tables lose some clones; where checked, under half of the loss comes from unresolved V genes, and the rest has no known cause. Counted in this sample were 40,000 to 55,000 clones; around 77% of them appeared once. The ten largest clones represent around 2.4% of the sample. The sample was peripheral blood, taken from a patient treated with radiotherapy plus ipilimumab. Receptors were obtained from a human donor with non-small cell lung cancer whose response to radiotherapy plus ipilimumab could not be evaluated.

The V gene is TRBV18, the J gene TRBJ2-1; TRBD2 matches at 9 bases. Trimming took 3 bases from V and 3 from J; bases not matched to a gene: 6. Germline CDR1 KGHSH, CDR2 LQKENI. This CDR3 region has 16 residues. Here the CDR3 DNA reads TGTGCCAGCTCACCCCCAGCGGGGGGCATCTACAATGAGCAGTTCTTC. Residues: CASSPPAGGIYNEQFF.

The rearrangement joins TRBV2 to TRBJ2-7; no reliable D call. Germline V CDR1 and CDR2: SNHLY, FYNNEI. This CDR3 spans 11 amino acids. V lost 5 bases, J lost 4 bases, and 6 bases lay in between. CDR3 residues: CASSPRYEQYF. The CDR3 DNA is TGTGCCAGCAGTCCTAGGTACGAGCAGTACTTC.

This clone was observed a few times. The junction does not match germline at one end; this may be a read error. The rearrangement joins TRBV11-2 to TRBJ2-5; TRBD2 aligns across 15 bases. CDR1 is SGHAT, CDR2 FQNNGV, per germline. This CDR3 has 16 residues. The CDR3 loop is CASSPGLAGGQGTQYF. As DNA, the CDR3 is TGTGCCAGCAGCCCCGGACTAGCGGGAGGGCAAGGGACCCAGTACTTC.

The chain has TRBV4-1 and TRBJ1-2, with D perhaps TRBD1 (6 bases). V gave up 3 bases and J gave up 0 bases, with 17 bases separating them. CDR3 length: 17 residues. Germline CDR1 is MGHRA and CDR2 is YSYEKL. This CDR3 reads CASSHPGRGYTNYGYTF. For the CDR3, the DNA is TGCGCCAGCAGCCACCCGGGTAGGGGGTACACTAACTATGGCTACACCTTC.

The V and J genes are TRBV9 and TRBJ1-5; D is uncertain. The CDR3 length is 13 residues. Germline CDR1 SGDLS, CDR2 YYNGEE. V dropped 0 bases and J dropped 5 bases, with 6 bases sitting between them. The DNA for the CDR3 is TGTGCCAGCAGCGTAGATCCGTATCAGCCCCAGCATTTT. Translation gives CASSVDPYQPQHF.

The V and J genes are TRBV7-2 and TRBJ1-1; possible D gene TRBD1, 5 bases. From germline, CDR1 is SGHTA and CDR2 FQGNSA. The V gene lost 5 bases and the J gene lost 5 bases, with 18 bases spanning the gap. The length of the CDR3 is 15 residues. The CDR3 nucleotides read TGTGCCAGCAGCCCCCGCCCCGGGAGGGGAACTGAAGCTTTCTTT. Amino acids: CASSPRPGRGTEAFF.

The chain links TRBV18 to TRBJ1-1; TRBD1 matches 9 bases. CDR1 and CDR2 from the germline V gene are KGHSH and LQKENI. V shed 3 bases and J 1 base; nucleotides not matched to a gene: 9. The CDR3 spans 17 residues. CDR3 amino acids: CASSPPAGTGTNTEAFF. CDR3 nucleotides: TGTGCCAGCTCACCCCCAGCCGGGACAGGGACGAACACTGAAGCTTTCTTT.

Concerning this clone: One junction end disagrees with the germline gene, perhaps due to a read error. V gene TRBV7-9 combines with J gene TRBJ2-7; 8 bases agree with TRBD1. The CDR3 length is 13 residues. The germline gives CDR1 SEHNR, CDR2 FQNEAQ (reference sequence). CDR3 amino acids: CASSHRGRDRLAF. CDR3 DNA sequence: TGTGCCAGCAGCCACCGAGGCCGGGACAGGCTCGCCTTC.

The chain has TRBV18 and TRBJ2-5, with D hard to call. V lost 5 bases and J 5 bases, leaving 15 bases between the germline ends. The CDR3 is made up of 14 amino acids. In germline, CDR1 is KGHSH, CDR2 LQKENI. The CDR3 is CASSTSLVGETQYF. CDR3 in DNA: TGTGCCAGCTCAACTTCCCTAGTTGGGGAGACCCAGTACTTC.

The chain employs TRBV15 and TRBJ2-7; perhaps TRBD2 as D (5 bases). Germline CDR1 LNHNV, CDR2 YYDKDF (reference sequence). The length of the CDR3 is 14 residues. Trimming removed 0 bases at V and 6 bases at J, with 12 bases between. The CDR3 loop is CATSRDREYAEQYF. The DNA for the CDR3 is TGTGCCACCAGCAGAGATAGGGAGTATGCCGAGCAGTACTTC.

This clone occurred a few times. The chain has TRBV2 and TRBJ2-1; D gene unclear. V shed 4 bases and J shed 9 bases, with 13 bases lying between them. Germline V gives CDR1 SNHLY, CDR2 FYNNEI. The CDR3 length is 13 residues. The CDR3 DNA reads TGTGCCAGCAGTGTAATCAACAGTGGTGAGCAGTTCTTC. It specifies CASSVINSGEQFF.

The rearrangement links TRBV18 to TRBJ2-3, with TRBD2 as a possible D gene (6 bases). The CDR3 extends over 16 amino acids. Trimming took 0 bases from V and 6 from J, leaving 16 bases between them. Germline V gene data show CDR1 as KGHSH and CDR2 as LQKENI. The CDR3 DNA sequence: TGTGCCAGCTCACCACCGGGCGGGACGGCAACCGATACGCAGTATTTT. Translation gives CASSPPGGTATDTQYF.

This clone occurred a few times. This rearrangement joins TRBV19 to TRBJ1-3; no clear D. The CDR3 has 14 amino acids. Trimming pared 6 bases from V and 3 bases from J, leaving 12 bases between. Germline V gene data show CDR1 as LNHDA and CDR2 as SQIVND (reference sequence). The CDR3 sequence: CASSPRTYGNTIYF. CDR3 nucleotides: TGTGCCAGTAGCCCCAGGACTTATGGAAACACCATATATTTT. The full variable domain, completed using reference TRBV19 and TRBJ1-3, is DGGITQSPKYLFRKEGQNVTLSCEQNLNHDAMYWYRQDPGQGLRLIYYSQIVNDFQKGDIAEGYSVSREKKESFPLTVTSAQKNPTAFYLCASSPRTYGNTIYFGEGSWLTVV.

The chain joins TRBV15 to TRBJ2-7, with 7 bases lining up with TRBD1. This CDR3 region has 14 residues. CDR1 is LNHNV, CDR2 YYDKDF, per germline (reference sequence). V dropped 6 bases and J dropped 5; count of bases not matched to a gene: 10. The CDR3 protein is CATSSNQGENEQYF. CDR3 DNA: TGTGCCACCAGTTCCAATCAGGGGGAGAACGAGCAGTACTTC.

Written as DNA, the CDR3 is TGCGCCAGCAGCCAAGTTCAGGGGTATGGCTACACCTTC. It translates to CASSQVQGYGYTF. This chain links TRBV4-3 with TRBJ1-2, with D perhaps matching TRBD1 (6 bases). Germline V gene data show CDR1 as LGHNA and CDR2 as YSLEER. The CDR3 has 13 residues. The germline V and J ends were trimmed by 1 base and 5 bases, with 8 bases remaining between them.

The V call is TRBV27, the J call TRBJ2-7, with 7 nucleotides matching TRBD1. V shed 6 bases, J shed 2 bases, and the junction held 7 bases outside the gene matches. Germline-derived CDR1 and CDR2 are MNHEY and SMNVEV (reference sequence). This CDR3 region has 14 residues. CDR3 in DNA: TGTGCCAGCAGGACAGGGACGGTTACCTACGAGCAGTACTTC. Translation gives CASRTGTVTYEQYF.

This chain joins TRBV5-6 and TRBJ1-2; D is undetermined. Trimming cost V 0 bases and J 3 bases, with 9 bases left between them. This CDR3 comprises 14 residues. Looked up from germline, CDR1 is SGHDT and CDR2 is YYEEEE. The CDR3 loop is CASSLEPGYYGYTF. DNA of the CDR3: TGTGCCAGCAGCTTGGAGCCAGGTTACTATGGCTACACCTTC.

The chain's CDR3 is CASSFGGAANEKLFF. The CDR3 DNA reads TGTGCCAGCAGTTTTGGGGGCGCGGCTAATGAAAAACTGTTTTTT. The chain recombines TRBV28 with TRBJ1-4; perhaps TRBD1 as D (6 bases). V was cut by 3 bases and J by 3 bases, with 11 bases left in between. CDR1 and CDR2 (germline): MDHEN, SYDVKM. This CDR3 is 15 amino acids long. Complete variable domain (other parts from reference TRBV28 and TRBJ1-4): DVKVTQSSRYLVKRTGEKVFLECVQDMDHENMFWYRQDPGLGLRLIYFSYDVKMKEKGDIPEGYSVSREKKERFSLILESASTNQTSMYLCASSFGGAANEKLFFGSGTQLSVL.

This chain uses TRBV6-5 with TRBJ2-7, with 9 bases lining up with TRBD2. The CDR3 has 16 amino acids. The J segment lost 3 bases and the V segment lost 2 bases, leaving 8 bases of the junction unmatched. Germline CDR1 reads MNHEY; CDR2 reads SVGAGI. Written as DNA, the CDR3 is TGTGCCAGCAGTTACGAGCGAGCGGGGGGCAACTACGAGCAGTACTTC. It yields the protein CASSYERAGGNYEQYF.

There are a few counts of this clone. This chain uses TRBV4-2 with TRBJ1-1; TRBD1 agrees at 12 bases. Germline trimming cut 3 bases from V and 4 bases from J; bases unmatched to any gene: 15. This CDR3 region has 19 residues. CDR1 and CDR2 (germline): LGHNA, YNFKEQ. The CDR3 protein is CASSQIGYRDRGLITEAFF. The DNA of the CDR3 is TGTGCCAGCAGCCAGATCGGGTACCGGGACAGGGGGCTAATCACTGAAGCTTTCTTT.

The rearrangement links TRBV4-2 to TRBJ2-3; D perhaps matches TRBD2 (5 bases). The V and J ends lost 1 base and 2 bases respectively, with 13 bases between them. CDR1 LGHNA and CDR2 YNFKEQ come from the germline V gene. This CDR3 comprises 16 residues. The CDR3 DNA reads TGTGCCAGCAGCCAAGTGGAGCGGAGCTCCACAGATACGCAGTATTTT. It yields the protein CASSQVERSSTDTQYF.

This chain uses TRBV9 with TRBJ2-7; TRBD1 matches 8 bases. There are 15 residues in the CDR3. J lost 3 bases, V lost 0 bases, and 5 bases had no gene match. Germline CDR1 SGDLS, CDR2 YYNGEE. The CDR3 is CASSVGQGADYEQYF. The CDR3 coding sequence is TGTGCCAGCAGCGTAGGCCAGGGGGCTGACTACGAGCAGTACTTC.

The rearrangement links TRBV7-2 to TRBJ1-6, with D unresolved. Germline CDR1 is SGHTA and CDR2 is FQGNSA. This CDR3 spans 13 amino acids. The V end was cut by 1 base, the J end by 8 bases, with 6 bases between. CDR3 sequence: CASSLVRDSPLHF. As DNA, the CDR3 is TGTGCCAGCAGCTTAGTTCGGGATTCACCCCTCCACTTT.

This clone has just a few counts. J is TRBJ1-1 and V is TRBV27; D gene uncertain. The CDR3 contains 14 residues. Germline-derived CDR1 and CDR2 are MNHEY and SMNVEV (reference sequence). V lost 5 bases and J lost 5, with 15 bases in between. This CDR3 reads CASSLSTWETEAFF. The CDR3 DNA reads as TGTGCCAGCAGTCTCAGCACGTGGGAGACTGAAGCTTTCTTT.